The next 21 T cell receptor beta chains were all read from a single sample in a study of blood T cell repertoires in COVID-19. Only in-frame clones appear in the TCRdb table, and some are missing; sequencing was by immunoSEQ multiplex PCR. This sample has roughly 190,000 clones, with about 88% found just once. The sequenced sample was peripheral blood. These receptors all stem from a woman between 35 and 50 years old who had recovered from COVID-19.

The V and J genes are TRBV7-2 and TRBJ1-5, with TRBD1 matching over 8 bases. The CDR3 contains 12 residues. Germline assignment: CDR1 SGHTA and CDR2 FQGNSA. J was trimmed by 10 bases and V by 5 bases; bases with no gene match: 4. CDR3 in DNA: TGTGCCAGCAGCGGTCAGGGGGCTCCCCAGCATTTT. Its protein is CASSGQGAPQHF.

This clone was found a few times. This chain connects TRBV29-1 to TRBJ2-1; weak D call: TRBD1 (7 bases). The V end was cut by 5 bases, the J end by 4 bases, with 15 bases between. Germline CDR1 and CDR2: SQVTM and ANQGSEA. The CDR3 contains 14 residues. The CDR3 is CSVLQGTGYNEQFF. The CDR3 DNA reads TGCAGCGTTCTACAGGGGACTGGATACAATGAGCAGTTCTTC.

The chain combines TRBV19 with TRBJ2-3; no definite D call. The V end was cut by 6 bases, the J end by 0 bases, with 19 bases between. This CDR3 has 17 amino acids. Germline CDR1 reads LNHDA; CDR2 reads SQIVND (reference sequence). CDR3 nucleotide sequence: TGTGCCAGTAGCCATACTGCGGTTAAGTTTAGCACAGATACGCAGTATTTT. This sequence encodes CASSHTAVKFSTDTQYF.

The V gene is TRBV7-2, the J gene TRBJ2-3, with a weak D call TRBD2 (6 bases). The CDR3 spans 13 residues. Trimming took 5 bases from V and 6 from J, leaving 12 bases between them. Per germline, CDR1 SGHTA and CDR2 FQGNSA. CDR3 DNA: TGTGCCAGCAGCATGGGACTCCCGGATACGCAGTATTTT. This gives the protein CASSMGLPDTQYF.

The CDR3, as DNA: TGTGCCACCAGCAGAGGTAATGCGCGTGAGCAGTTCTTC. It is translated as CATSRGNAREQFF. V gene TRBV15 combines with J gene TRBJ2-1, with D unresolved. This CDR3 has 13 amino acids. CDR1 and CDR2 from the germline V gene are LNHNV and YYDKDF (reference sequence). The ends were cut back, 1 base at V and 9 bases at J, with 10 bases in the middle.

The chain recombines TRBV20-1 with TRBJ1-4; D gene uncertain. CDR1 is DFQATT and CDR2 is SNEGSKA in the germline V gene (reference sequence). Trimming cost V 3 bases and J 0 bases, with 11 bases left between them. This CDR3 contains 15 residues. The CDR3: CSASRRGATNEKLFF. The CDR3 coding sequence is TGCAGTGCTAGTCGACGGGGTGCAACTAATGAAAAACTGTTTTTT.

The chain couples TRBV7-9 to TRBJ2-3, with 10 bases fitting TRBD2. V lost 4 bases to trimming and J lost 1 base; unmatched junction nucleotides: 11. CDR3 size: 18 residues. CDR1 SEHNR and CDR2 FQNEAQ come from the germline V gene (reference sequence). CDR3 residues: CASSSLSGRALGTDTQYF. For the CDR3, the DNA is TGTGCCAGCAGCTCGCTGAGCGGGAGGGCCCTCGGCACAGATACGCAGTATTTT.

The rearrangement links TRBV11-1 to TRBJ1-2; 7 nucleotides align to TRBD1. The CDR3 has 12 amino acids. CDR1 and CDR2 (germline): SGHAT, FQDESV (reference sequence). With 7 bases clipped from V and 4 bases from J, the junction kept 3 bases outside the gene matches. The CDR3 loop is CASTRQGYGYTF. As DNA, the CDR3 is TGTGCCAGCACCAGACAGGGCTATGGCTACACCTTC.

This chain connects TRBV4-1 to TRBJ2-3; TRBD2 matches 9 bases. CDR3 length: 17 residues. V shed 3 bases and J 4 bases; nucleotides not matched to a gene: 11. Germline V gene sequence: CDR1 MGHRA, CDR2 YSYEKL. DNA of the CDR3: TGCGCCAGCAGCCACGGAGGGTGGCGGGAGGGCCCAGATACGCAGTATTTT. Protein product: CASSHGGWREGPDTQYF.

The chain joins TRBV14 to TRBJ2-7; 8 bases agree with TRBD2. Germline assignment: CDR1 SGHDN and CDR2 FVKESK. V dropped 1 base and J dropped 2; count of bases not matched to a gene: 4. The CDR3 is 15 residues long. The CDR3 nucleotides read TGTGCCAGCAGCCAAGTTAGCGGGATGACCTACGAGCAGTACTTC. Amino acids: CASSQVSGMTYEQYF.

The genes are TRBV3-1 (or the pseudogene TRBV3-2) and TRBJ1-5, with D maybe TRBD1 (5 bases). The CDR3 is 15 residues long. V dropped 1 base and J dropped 4 bases, with 11 bases sitting between them. CDR1 is LGHDT, CDR2 YNNKEL, per germline (reference sequence). As DNA, the CDR3 is TGTGCCAGCAGCCAAGTCGGGGGAAGGAATCAGCCCCAGCATTTT. As protein: CASSQVGGRNQPQHF.

The chain links TRBV9 to TRBJ1-2; the D gene is possibly TRBD1 (6 bases). CDR1 SGDLS and CDR2 YYNGEE come from the germline V gene. With 0 bases removed from V and 0 bases from J, the gap between germline ends came to 18 bases. The CDR3 consists of 18 residues. CDR3 in DNA: TGTGCCAGCAGCGTAGCTAGCCAGGGGTATATTCCTAACTATGGCTACACCTTC. Translated: CASSVASQGYIPNYGYTF.

J is TRBJ2-7 and V is TRBV19, with 12 bases that match TRBD2. In germline, CDR1 is LNHDA, CDR2 SQIVND (reference sequence). The CDR3 covers 15 residues. J lost 5 bases, V lost 8 bases, and 10 bases had no gene match. CDR3 region: CASARLAGDIDEQYF. For the CDR3, the DNA is TGTGCCAGTGCTAGACTAGCGGGAGATATCGACGAGCAGTACTTC.

This clone occurred a few times. The V gene is TRBV4-2, the J gene TRBJ2-2, with 7 bases that match TRBD2. Trimming cost V 5 bases and J 7 bases; bases outside gene matches: 13. Per germline, CDR1 LGHNA and CDR2 YNFKEQ. The length of the CDR3 is 16 residues. The CDR3 DNA reads as TGTGCCAGCAGCAGGAGGGAGGGTGGCGATAACGGGGAGCTGTTTTTT. Encoded protein: CASSRREGGDNGELFF.

The chain joins TRBV24-1 to TRBJ2-1, with D maybe TRBD2 (6 bases). Trimming removed 3 bases at V and 6 bases at J, with 14 bases between. CDR3 length equals 15 residues. CDR1 is KGHDR, CDR2 SFDVKD, per germline. CDR3 sequence: CATSDTGTFGNEQFF. DNA of the CDR3: TGTGCCACCAGTGATACCGGGACTTTCGGCAATGAGCAGTTCTTC.

The V and J genes are TRBV7-9 and TRBJ1-2; 9 bases fit TRBD1. Looked up from germline, CDR1 is SEHNR and CDR2 is FQNEAQ (reference sequence). The CDR3 extends over 12 amino acids. V was clipped by 4 bases and J by 13 bases; unmatched bases: 7. The CDR3 region is CASSWGQGEATF. The CDR3 nucleotides read TGTGCCAGCAGCTGGGGACAGGGAGAAGCCACCTTC.

The rearrangement joins TRBV4-3 to TRBJ1-1, with 8 nucleotides matching TRBD1. The germline V gene encodes CDR1 LGHNA and CDR2 YSLEER. The CDR3 consists of 12 residues. Trimming removed 8 bases from V and 3 bases from J; junction bases left unmatched: 2. The CDR3 DNA reads TGCGCCAGCCAGGACAGGGACACTGAAGCTTTCTTT. Protein product: CASQDRDTEAFF.

The chain links TRBV7-3 to TRBJ2-2; weak D call: TRBD1 (6 bases). Trimming took 2 bases from V and 3 from J, leaving 13 bases between them. The germline V gene encodes CDR1 SGHTA and CDR2 FQGTGA. There are 16 residues in the CDR3. The CDR3 nucleotides are TGTGCCAGCAGCTTAGGCAGGGGCGGTCACACCGGGGAGCTGTTTTTT. It translates to CASSLGRGGHTGELFF.

This chain connects TRBV2 to TRBJ1-1, with D possibly TRBD1 on 5 matching bases. Trimming took 7 bases from V and 3 from J, leaving 15 bases between them. This CDR3 contains 14 residues. From germline, CDR1 is SNHLY and CDR2 FYNNEI. This CDR3 is CASNLGGVHTEAFF. The DNA of the CDR3 is TGTGCCAGCAACCTGGGAGGGGTCCACACTGAAGCTTTCTTT.

V usage is TRBV19 and J usage is TRBJ2-5; a weak D match, TRBD1 (6 bases). The germline V and J ends were trimmed by 3 bases and 4 bases, with 15 bases remaining between them. This CDR3 region has 15 residues. Germline assignment: CDR1 LNHDA and CDR2 SQIVND (reference sequence). The CDR3 nucleotides are TGTGCCAGTAGTATTACAGGGCCCGCCCTAGAGACCCAGTACTTC. This encodes CASSITGPALETQYF.

The chain combines TRBV7-9 with TRBJ1-1; possibly TRBD1 for D (6 bases). Trimming stripped 5 bases from V and 3 bases from J, with 13 bases between. This CDR3 has 14 residues. Germline assignment: CDR1 SEHNR and CDR2 FQNEAQ (reference sequence). CDR3 residues: CASSLQGIYTEAFF. The CDR3 DNA reads as TGTGCCAGCAGCCTCCAGGGGATTTACACTGAAGCTTTCTTT.